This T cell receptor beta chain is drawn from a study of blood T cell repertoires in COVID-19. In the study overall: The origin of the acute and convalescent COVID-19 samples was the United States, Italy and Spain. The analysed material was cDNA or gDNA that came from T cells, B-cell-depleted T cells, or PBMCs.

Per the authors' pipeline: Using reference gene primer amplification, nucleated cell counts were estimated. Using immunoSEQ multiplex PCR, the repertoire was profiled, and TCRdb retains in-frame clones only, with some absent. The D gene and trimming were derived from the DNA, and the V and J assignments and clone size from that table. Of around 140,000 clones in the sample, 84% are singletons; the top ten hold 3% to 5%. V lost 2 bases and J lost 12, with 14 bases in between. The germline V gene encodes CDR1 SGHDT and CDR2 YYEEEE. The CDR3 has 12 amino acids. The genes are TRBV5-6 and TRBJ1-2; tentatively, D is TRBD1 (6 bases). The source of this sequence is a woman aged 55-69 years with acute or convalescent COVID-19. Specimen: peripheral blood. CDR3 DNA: TGTGCCAGCAGCTTAAATAGACAGGCCGACACCTTC. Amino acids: CASSLNRQADTF. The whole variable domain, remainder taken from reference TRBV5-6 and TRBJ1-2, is DAGVTQSPTHLIKTRGQQVTLRCSPKSGHDTVSWYQQALGQGPQFIFQYYEEEERQRGNFPDRFSGHQFPNYSSELNVNALLLGDSALYLCASSLNRQADTFGSGTRLTVV.